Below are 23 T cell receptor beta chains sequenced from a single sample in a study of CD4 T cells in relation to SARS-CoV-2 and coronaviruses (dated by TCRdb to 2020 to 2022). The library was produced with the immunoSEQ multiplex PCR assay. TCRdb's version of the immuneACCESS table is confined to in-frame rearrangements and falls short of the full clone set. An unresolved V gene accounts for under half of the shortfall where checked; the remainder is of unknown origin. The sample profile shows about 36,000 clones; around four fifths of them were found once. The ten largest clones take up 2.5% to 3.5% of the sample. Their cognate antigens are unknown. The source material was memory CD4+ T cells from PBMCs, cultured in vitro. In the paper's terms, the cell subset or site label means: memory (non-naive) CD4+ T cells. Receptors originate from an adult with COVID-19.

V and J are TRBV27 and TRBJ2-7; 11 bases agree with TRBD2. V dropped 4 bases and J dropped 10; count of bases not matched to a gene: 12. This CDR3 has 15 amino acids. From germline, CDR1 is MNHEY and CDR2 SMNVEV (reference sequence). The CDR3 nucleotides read TGTGCCAGCAGTTCCGCGGGATTAGCGGGAGGGCCCCAGTACTTC. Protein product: CASSSAGLAGGPQYF.

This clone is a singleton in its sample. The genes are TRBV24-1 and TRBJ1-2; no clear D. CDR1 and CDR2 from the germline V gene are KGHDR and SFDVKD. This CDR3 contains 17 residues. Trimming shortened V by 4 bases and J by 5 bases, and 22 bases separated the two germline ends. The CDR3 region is CATSDSTREGSGYGYTF. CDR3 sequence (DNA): TGTGCCACCAGTGACTCCACCCGGGAAGGTAGCGGGTATGGCTACACCTTC.

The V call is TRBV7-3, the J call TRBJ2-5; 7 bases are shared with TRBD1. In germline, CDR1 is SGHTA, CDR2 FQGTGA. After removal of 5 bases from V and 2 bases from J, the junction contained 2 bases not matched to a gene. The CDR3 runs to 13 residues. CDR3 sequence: CASSRGQQETQYF. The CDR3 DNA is TGTGCCAGCAGCCGGGGACAGCAAGAGACCCAGTACTTC.

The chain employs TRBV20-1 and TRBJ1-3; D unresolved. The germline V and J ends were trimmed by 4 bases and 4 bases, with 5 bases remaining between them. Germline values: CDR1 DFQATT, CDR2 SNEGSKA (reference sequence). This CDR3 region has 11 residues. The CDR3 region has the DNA TGCAGTGCTATGAAGGGAAACACCATATATTTT. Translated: CSAMKGNTIYF.

DNA of the CDR3: TGTGCCAGCAGAAAAGACCCGGGCGAAATAAGGGACGAGCAGTACTTC. It specifies CASRKDPGEIRDEQYF. V and J are TRBV2 and TRBJ2-7; D is uncertain. The germline gives CDR1 SNHLY, CDR2 FYNNEI. This CDR3 has 16 residues. Between the trimmed V and J ends, which lost 6 bases and 5 bases, there was a span of 23 bases.

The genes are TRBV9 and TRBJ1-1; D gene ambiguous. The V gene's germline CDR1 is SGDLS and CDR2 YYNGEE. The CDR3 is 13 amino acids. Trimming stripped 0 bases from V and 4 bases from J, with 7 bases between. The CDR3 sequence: CASSVGVLTEAFF. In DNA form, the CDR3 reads TGTGCCAGCAGCGTAGGGGTTCTCACTGAAGCTTTCTTT.

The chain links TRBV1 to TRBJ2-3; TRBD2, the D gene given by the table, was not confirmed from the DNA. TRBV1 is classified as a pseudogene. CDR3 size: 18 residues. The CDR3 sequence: CTSSQALGTSGPTDTQYF. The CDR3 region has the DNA TGCACCAGCAGCCAGGCCCTAGGGACTAGCGGACCCACAGATACGCAGTATTTT.

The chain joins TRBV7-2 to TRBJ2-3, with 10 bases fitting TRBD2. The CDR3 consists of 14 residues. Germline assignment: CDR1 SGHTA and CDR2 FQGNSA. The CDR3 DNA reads TGTGTCACAGCGGGAGGGCCGGTCACAGATACGCAGTATTTT. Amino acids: CVTAGGPVTDTQYF.

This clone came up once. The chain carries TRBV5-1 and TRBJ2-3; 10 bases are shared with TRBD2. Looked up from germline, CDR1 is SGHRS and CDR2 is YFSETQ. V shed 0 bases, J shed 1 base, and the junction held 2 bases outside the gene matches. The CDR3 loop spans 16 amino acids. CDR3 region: CASSLVGTSGTDTQYF. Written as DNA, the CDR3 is TGCGCCAGCAGCTTGGTGGGGACTAGCGGCACAGATACGCAGTATTTT.

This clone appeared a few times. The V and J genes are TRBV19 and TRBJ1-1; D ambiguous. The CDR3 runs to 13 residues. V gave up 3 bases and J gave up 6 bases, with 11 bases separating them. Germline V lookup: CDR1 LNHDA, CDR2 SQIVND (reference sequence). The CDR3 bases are TGTGCCAGTAGTATTTCTTTGTTGTCTGAAGCTTTCTTT. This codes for CASSISLLSEAFF.

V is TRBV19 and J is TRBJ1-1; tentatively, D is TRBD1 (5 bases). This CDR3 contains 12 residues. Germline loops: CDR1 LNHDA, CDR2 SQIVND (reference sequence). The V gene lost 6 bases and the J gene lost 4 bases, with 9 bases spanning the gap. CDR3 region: CASRPQGTEAFF. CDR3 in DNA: TGTGCCAGTAGACCCCAGGGCACTGAAGCTTTCTTT.

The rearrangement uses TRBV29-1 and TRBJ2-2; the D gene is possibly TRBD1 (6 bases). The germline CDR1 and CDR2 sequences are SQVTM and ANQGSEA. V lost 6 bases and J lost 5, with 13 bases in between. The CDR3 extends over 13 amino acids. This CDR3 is CSVGRGSTGELFF. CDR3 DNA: TGCAGCGTCGGAAGGGGGTCGACCGGGGAGCTGTTTTTT.

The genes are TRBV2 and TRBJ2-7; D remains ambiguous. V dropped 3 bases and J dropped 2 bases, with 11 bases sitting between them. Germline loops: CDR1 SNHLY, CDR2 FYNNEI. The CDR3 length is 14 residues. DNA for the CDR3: TGTGCCAGCAGTGACAACTTACTACCCTACGAGCAGTACTTC. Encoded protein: CASSDNLLPYEQYF.

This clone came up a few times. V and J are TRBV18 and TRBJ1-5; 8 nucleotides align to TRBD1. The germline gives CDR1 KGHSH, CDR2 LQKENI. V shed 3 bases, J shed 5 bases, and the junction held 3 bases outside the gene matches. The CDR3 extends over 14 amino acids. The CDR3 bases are TGTGCCAGCTCACCGCAACAGGGGGATCAGCCCCAGCATTTT. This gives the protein CASSPQQGDQPQHF.

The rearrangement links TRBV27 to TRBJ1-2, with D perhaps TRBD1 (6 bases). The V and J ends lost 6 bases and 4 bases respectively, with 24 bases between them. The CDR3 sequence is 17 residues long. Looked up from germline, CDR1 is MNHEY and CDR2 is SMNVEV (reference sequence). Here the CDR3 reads CASRSSRLTGSSYGYTF. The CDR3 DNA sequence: TGTGCCAGCAGATCCTCACGATTAACAGGGTCTTCCTATGGCTACACCTTC.

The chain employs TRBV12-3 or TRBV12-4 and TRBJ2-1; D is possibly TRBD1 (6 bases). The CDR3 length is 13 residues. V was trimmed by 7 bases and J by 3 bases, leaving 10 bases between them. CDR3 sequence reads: CASTPTGYNEQFF. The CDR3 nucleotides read TGTGCCAGCACCCCGACAGGCTACAATGAGCAGTTCTTC.

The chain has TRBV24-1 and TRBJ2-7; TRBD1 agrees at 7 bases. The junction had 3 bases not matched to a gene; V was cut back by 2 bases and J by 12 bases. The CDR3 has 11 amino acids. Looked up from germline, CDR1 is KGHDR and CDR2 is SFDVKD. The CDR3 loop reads CATSDSDRLYF. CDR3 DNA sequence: TGTGCCACCAGTGATTCGGACAGGCTGTACTTC.

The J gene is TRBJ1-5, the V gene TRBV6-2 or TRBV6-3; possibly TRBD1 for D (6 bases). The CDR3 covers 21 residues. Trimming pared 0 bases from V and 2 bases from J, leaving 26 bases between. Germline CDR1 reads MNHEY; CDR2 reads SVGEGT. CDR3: CASSYSIRPNGTYMGNQPQHF. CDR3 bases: TGTGCCAGCAGTTACTCGATTCGACCCAACGGGACATATATGGGCAATCAGCCCCAGCATTTT.

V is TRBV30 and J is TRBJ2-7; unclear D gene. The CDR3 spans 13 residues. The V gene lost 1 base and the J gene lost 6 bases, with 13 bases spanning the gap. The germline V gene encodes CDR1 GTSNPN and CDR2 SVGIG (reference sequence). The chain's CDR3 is CAWSDQTVVEQYF. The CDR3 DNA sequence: TGTGCCTGGAGTGACCAGACGGTGGTCGAGCAGTACTTC.

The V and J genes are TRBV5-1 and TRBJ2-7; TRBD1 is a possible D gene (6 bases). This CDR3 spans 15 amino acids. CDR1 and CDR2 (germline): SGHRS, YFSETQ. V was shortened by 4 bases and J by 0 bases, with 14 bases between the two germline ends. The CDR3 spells CASSPGTLISYEQYF. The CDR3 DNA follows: TGCGCCAGCAGCCCAGGGACACTCATCTCCTACGAGCAGTACTTC.

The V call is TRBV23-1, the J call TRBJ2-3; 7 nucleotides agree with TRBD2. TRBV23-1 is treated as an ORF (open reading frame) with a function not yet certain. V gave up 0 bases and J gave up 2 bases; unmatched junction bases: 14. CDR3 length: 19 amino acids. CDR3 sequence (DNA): TGCGCCAGCAGTCAATCCAACTTGACTAGCCCAGACCTCACAGATACGCAGTATTTT. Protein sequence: CASSQSNLTSPDLTDTQYF.

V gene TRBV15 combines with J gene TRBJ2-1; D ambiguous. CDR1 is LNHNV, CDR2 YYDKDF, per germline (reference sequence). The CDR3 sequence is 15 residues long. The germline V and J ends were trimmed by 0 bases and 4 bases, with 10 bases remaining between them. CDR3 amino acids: CATSRDSARYNEQFF. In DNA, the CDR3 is TGTGCCACCAGCAGAGATTCGGCTCGATACAATGAGCAGTTCTTC.

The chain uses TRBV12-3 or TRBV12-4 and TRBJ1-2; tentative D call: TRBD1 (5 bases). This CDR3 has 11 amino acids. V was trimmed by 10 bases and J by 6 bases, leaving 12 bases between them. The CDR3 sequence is CATKGRNGYTF. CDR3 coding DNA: TGTGCCACCAAGGGGAGAAATGGCTACACCTTC.